The sequence of this T cell receptor (beta chain) was determined in a study of spatial heterogeneity in lung cancer. Time point: sample taken at primary tumor resection. The donor group consisted of some 70 patients who had untreated, early-stage non-small cell lung cancer. Sequencing of whole RNA from tumor, nontumor lung or frozen PBMC involved no sorting. This CDR3 contains 14 residues. V was clipped by 5 bases and J by 2 bases; unmatched bases: 5. Per germline, CDR1 ENHRY and CDR2 SYGVKD. Individual TCR cDNA molecules each bore their own unique molecular identifier. TCRdb reprocessed the 5' RACE reads via MiXCR and lists one record per CDR3 protein. In the table there are about 92,000 distinct CDR3 sequences, less than 15% of which are singletons. This clonotype was seen only a few times.

Sequenced here: PBMCs, sampled at surgery. The TCR was taken from a male donor with early-stage non-small cell lung cancer. The V gene is TRBV10-3, the J gene TRBJ2-5; TRBD1 aligns across 7 bases. The CDR3 here is CAISPRDRQETQYF. CDR3 bases: TGTGCCATCAGTCCCCGGGACAGACAAGAGACCCAGTACTTC.